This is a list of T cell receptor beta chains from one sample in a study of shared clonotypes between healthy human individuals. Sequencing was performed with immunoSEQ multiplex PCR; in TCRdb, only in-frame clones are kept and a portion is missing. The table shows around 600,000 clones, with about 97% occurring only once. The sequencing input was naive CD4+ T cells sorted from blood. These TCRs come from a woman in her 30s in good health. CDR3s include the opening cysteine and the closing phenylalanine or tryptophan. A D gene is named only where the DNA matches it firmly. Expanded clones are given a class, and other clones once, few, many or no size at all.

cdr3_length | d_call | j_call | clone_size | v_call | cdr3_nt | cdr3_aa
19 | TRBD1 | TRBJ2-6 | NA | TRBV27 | TGTGCCAGCAGTTTATCCCCGGGACAGGTAAAATCTGGGGCCAACGTCCTGACTTTC | CASSLSPGQVKSGANVLTF
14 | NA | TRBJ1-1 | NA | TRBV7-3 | TGTGCCAGCAGCTCGAAAGGTCCGAACACTGAAGCTTTCTTT | CASSSKGPNTEAFF
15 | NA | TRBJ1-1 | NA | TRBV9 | TGTGCCAGCAGGAAAGGAAGAGCCATGAACACTGAAGCTTTCTTT | CASRKGRAMNTEAFF
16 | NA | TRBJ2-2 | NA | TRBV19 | TGTGCCAGTAGTGTCACCGGGACACCAAACACCGGGGAGCTGTTTTTT | CASSVTGTPNTGELFF
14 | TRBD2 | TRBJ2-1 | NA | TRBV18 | TGTGCCAGCTCACCAGGGACTAGTGACAATGAGCAGTTCTTC | CASSPGTSDNEQFF
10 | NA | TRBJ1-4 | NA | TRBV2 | TGTGCCACCAGGGGTGAAAAACTGTTTTTT | CATRGEKLFF
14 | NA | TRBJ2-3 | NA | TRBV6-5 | TGTGCCAGCAGCAGATCCTCCGAGAAAGATACGCAGTATTTT | CASSRSSEKDTQYF
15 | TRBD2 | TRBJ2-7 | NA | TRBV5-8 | TGTGCCAGCAGAGAAACTAGCGGGAGGGCCCGCGAGCAGTACTTC | CASRETSGRAREQYF
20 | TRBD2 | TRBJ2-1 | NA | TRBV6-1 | TGTGCCAGCAGTGAGGGGGTACTCTTTGGACTAGCGGGAGGGGGCAATGAGCAGTTCTTC | CASSEGVLFGLAGGGNEQFF
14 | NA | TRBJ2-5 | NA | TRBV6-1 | TGTGCCAGCAGTGAAGGTATAGGCACAGAGACCCAGTACTTC | CASSEGIGTETQYF
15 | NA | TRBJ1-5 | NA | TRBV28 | TGTGCCAGCAGTCGAGGAGGAGGTGGCAATCAGCCCCAGCATTTT | CASSRGGGGNQPQHF
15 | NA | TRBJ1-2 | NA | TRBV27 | TGTGCCAGCAGTTTAACTGGGGGTAGACCCTATGGCTACACCTTC | CASSLTGGRPYGYTF
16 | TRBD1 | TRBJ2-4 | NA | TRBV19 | TGTGCCAGTAGTCCCTTACAGGGGAAGGTCAAAAACATTCAGTACTTC | CASSPLQGKVKNIQYF
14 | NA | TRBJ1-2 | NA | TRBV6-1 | TGTGCCAGCACCCGGGGAACCTCGAGGGATGGCTACACCTTC | CASTRGTSRDGYTF
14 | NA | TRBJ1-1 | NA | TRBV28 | TGTGCCAGCAGTTTAAATCGGGTGAACACTGAAGCTTTCTTT | CASSLNRVNTEAFF
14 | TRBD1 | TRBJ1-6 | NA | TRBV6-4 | TGTGCCAGCAGTGACGGACAGGGTCATTCACCCCTCCACTTT | CASSDGQGHSPLHF
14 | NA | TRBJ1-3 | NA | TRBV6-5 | TGTGCCAGCAGTTACTCAGGGGGGGGAAACACCATATATTTT | CASSYSGGGNTIYF
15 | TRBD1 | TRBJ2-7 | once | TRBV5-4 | TGTGCCAGCAGCTTGGACCGGACAGGACCCTACGAGCAGTACTTC | CASSLDRTGPYEQYF
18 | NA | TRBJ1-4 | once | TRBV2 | TGTGCCAGCAGTGAACGCTTGGGATTCGGGTCCACTAATGAAAAACTGTTTTTT | CASSERLGFGSTNEKLFF
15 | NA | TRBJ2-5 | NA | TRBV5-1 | TGCGCCAGCACTGACGGGGGGCAGGTTCGGCAGACCCAGTACTTC | CASTDGGQVRQTQYF
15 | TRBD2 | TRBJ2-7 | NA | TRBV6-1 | TGTGCCAGCAGTGAAGCGGCTAGCGGGAGGTACGAGCAGTACTTC | CASSEAASGRYEQYF
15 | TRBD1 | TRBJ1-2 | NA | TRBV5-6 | TGTGCCAGCAGCTTGGGCGCAGGGGGCGACTATGGCTACACCTTC | CASSLGAGGDYGYTF
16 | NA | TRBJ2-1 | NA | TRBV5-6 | TGTGCCAGCAGCTTGGTTGGGACTGCATCCTACAATGAGCAGTTCTTC | CASSLVGTASYNEQFF
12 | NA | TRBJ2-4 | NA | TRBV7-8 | TGTGCCAGCAGCCTAGACAAAAACATTCAGTACTTC | CASSLDKNIQYF
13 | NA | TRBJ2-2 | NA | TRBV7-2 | TGTGCCAGCAGCTTATCGGGCACCGGGGAGCTGTTTTTT | CASSLSGTGELFF
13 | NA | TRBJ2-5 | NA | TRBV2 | TGTGCCAGCTCCCCAACGGGTCAAGAGACCCAGTACTTC | CASSPTGQETQYF
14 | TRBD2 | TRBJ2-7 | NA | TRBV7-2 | TGTGCCAGCAGCTACGGCGGGAGCTCCTACGAGCAGTACTTC | CASSYGGSSYEQYF
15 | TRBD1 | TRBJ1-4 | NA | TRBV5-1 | TGCGCCAGCAGCAAAGGACAGGGGGCGAATGAAAAACTGTTTTTT | CASSKGQGANEKLFF
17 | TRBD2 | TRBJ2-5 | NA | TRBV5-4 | TGTGCCAGCAGCCGTAGCCCAGGACTAGCGAACGAAGAGACCCAGTACTTC | CASSRSPGLANEETQYF
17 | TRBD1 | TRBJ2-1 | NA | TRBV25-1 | TGTGCCAGCAGTGGAGGACCCGGGACAGGGCGCTACAATGAGCAGTTCTTC | CASSGGPGTGRYNEQFF
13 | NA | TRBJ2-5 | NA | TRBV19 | TGTGCCAGTAGTATGACCCCCCGGGAGACCCAGTACTTC | CASSMTPRETQYF
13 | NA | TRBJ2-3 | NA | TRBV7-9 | TGTGCCAGCAGCGTCGGGACTACAGATACGCAGTATTTT | CASSVGTTDTQYF
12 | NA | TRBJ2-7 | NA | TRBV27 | TGTGCCAGCAGTTCCCTTGACTACGAGCAGTACTTC | CASSSLDYEQYF
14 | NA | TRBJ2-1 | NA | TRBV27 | TGTGCCAGCAGTCCACTCCGAACTGACAATGAGCAGTTCTTC | CASSPLRTDNEQFF
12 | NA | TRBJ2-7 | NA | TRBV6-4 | TGTGCCAGCAGTGACCCCAACTACGAGCAGTACTTC | CASSDPNYEQYF
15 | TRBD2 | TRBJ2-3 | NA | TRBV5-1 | TGCGCCAGCAGCTTGGCGGGACTAGCAACAGATACGCAGTATTTT | CASSLAGLATDTQYF
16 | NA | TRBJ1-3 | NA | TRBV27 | TGTGCCAGCAGTCCCCGGGGGGGCAGAACTGGAAACACCATATATTTT | CASSPRGGRTGNTIYF
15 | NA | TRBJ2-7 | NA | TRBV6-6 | TGTGCCAGCAGTCCCGGACCCGCTTACTTCTACGAGCAGTACTTC | CASSPGPAYFYEQYF
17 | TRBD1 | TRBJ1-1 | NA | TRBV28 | TGTGCCAGCAGCCTAAGTAAGTGGGGGACAGAGAACACTGAAGCTTTCTTT | CASSLSKWGTENTEAFF
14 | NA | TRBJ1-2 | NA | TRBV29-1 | TGCAGCGTTGAAGCCGAAACTCCTAACTATGGCTACACCTTC | CSVEAETPNYGYTF
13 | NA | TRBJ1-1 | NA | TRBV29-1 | TGCAGCGTTGAGCCTCAGGGAAACACTGAAGCTTTCTTT | CSVEPQGNTEAFF
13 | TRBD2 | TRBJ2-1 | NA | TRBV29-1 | TGCGGGATTAGCGGGAGGGTCTACAATGAGCAGTTCTTC | CGISGRVYNEQFF
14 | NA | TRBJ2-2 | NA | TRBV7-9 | TGTGCCAGCAGTATTCGGGGTGGGACCGGGGAGCTGTTTTTT | CASSIRGGTGELFF
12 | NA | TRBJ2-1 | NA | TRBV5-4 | TGTGCCAGCAGCTTGGGGAGTGATGAGCAGTTCTTC | CASSLGSDEQFF
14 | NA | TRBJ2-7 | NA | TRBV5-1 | TGCGCCAGCAGCTTGGCAACAGGTTCCTACGAGCAGTACTTC | CASSLATGSYEQYF
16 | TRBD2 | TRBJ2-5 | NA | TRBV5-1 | TGCGCCAGCAGCTTGGAAGCTAGCGGCTCCCAAGAGACCCAGTACTTC | CASSLEASGSQETQYF
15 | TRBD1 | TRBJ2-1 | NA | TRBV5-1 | TGCGCCACCACAATCCAGGGGGAGACCTACAATGAGCAGTTCTTC | CATTIQGETYNEQFF
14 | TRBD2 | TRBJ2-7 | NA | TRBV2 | TGTGCCAGCAGTCGGACTAGCGGGAGCTACGAGCAGTACTTC | CASSRTSGSYEQYF